This T cell receptor beta chain was recorded in a study of T-cell reconstitution after alpha-beta-depleted transplantation in children. General observations from the study: Several hundred graft clones that had expanded were reportedly the source of alpha-beta T cells about two months after transplant. Some patients' high day-60 TCRbeta diversity was traced to surviving recipient T cells and thymic progenitors.

About this clonotype itself: The antigen is undetermined.

The CDR3 loop spans 14 amino acids. Trimming removed 5 bases from V and 2 bases from J, with 12 bases in between. Unique molecular identifiers were incorporated when the TCRbeta library was constructed. TCRdb re-analysed the PCR reads in MiXCR, keeping a single row per CDR3 protein. The sample holds about 400,000 distinct CDR3 sequences; around 15% are singletons and the top ten take around 28%. The source of this sequence is a boy in the first two years of life who had a stem cell transplant for Wiskott-Aldrich syndrome, so the T cells may come from the graft donor. The V call is TRBV12-3 or TRBV12-4, the J call TRBJ2-5; D is possibly TRBD2 (7 bases). This specimen consisted of PBMCs, mostly from graft donor cells, obtained 360 days after TCRalphabeta/CD19-depleted stem cell transplant. CDR3 bases: TGTGCCAGCAGTACCCGGGGGGCTCAAGAGACCCAGTACTTC. It encodes CASSTRGAQETQYF.